This T cell receptor (beta chain) stems from a study of technical replicates of blood from a handful of donors (dated by TCRdb to about 2017). As concerns this clone: Its target antigen remains unknown. The input lacks base qualities; no much larger clone sits a single base away. This specimen includes other DNA sequences encoding the same CDR3.

CDR1 and CDR2 (GTSNPN, SVGIG) derive from the germline V gene (reference sequence). Spanning cysteine to phenylalanine, the CDR3 consists of 14 amino acids. CDR3 DNA only is kept here, 42 bases in frame from base 1. The junction shows trimming of 3 bases on V and 8 bases on J, plus 16 bases between the germline ends. The library relied on the immunoSEQ multiplex PCR assay. TCRdb stores this immuneACCESS table with in-frame sequences only. Part of the clones is absent; in the studies checked, under half of the shortfall reflects unresolved V genes, and no reason is known for the rest. The sample includes around 100,000 clones, with about 95% observed a single time. In total, the top ten clones hold 0.25% to 0.35% of the sample.

Here the chain combines TRBV30 and TRBJ1-4, and TRBD1 may be the D gene, going by 6 matching bases. What was sequenced was T cells isolated from PBMCs. This sequence originates from a human donor in good health. The CDR3 has the sequence CAWSHGGRGEKLFF. The sequenced DNA is TGTGCCTGGAGCCATGGGGGTAGGGGGGAAAAACTGTTTTTT.